The clone carrying this TCR beta chain has at least ten counts. Its antigen is currently unknown. At one of its ends the junction is not consistent with the germline gene, which may arise from a read error. These data are taken from a study of early T cells in non-severe SARS-CoV-2 infection. The overall study: Chains were unpaired, as sequencing was done on bulk RNA from unsorted whole blood.

The TCR library protocol attached unique molecular identifiers to the individual cDNA molecules. TCRdb re-called the 5' RACE reads through MiXCR, storing one row per CDR3 protein. The table includes tens of thousands of distinct CDR3 sequences, 5% to 6.5% detected once. General study results and limits: CD4 and private specificities were missed by VDJdb matching, which favored anti-spike CD8 responses.

This sequence originates from an adult who was a healthcare worker with PCR-confirmed SARS-CoV-2 infection or an uninfected control (not recorded which). Sample: whole blood.

CDR3 region: CASSQEAGSGANVLIF. CDR3 nucleotides: TGCGCCAGCAGCCAAGAGGCAGGGTCTGGGGCCAACGTCCTGATTTTC. The rearrangement uses TRBV4-3 and TRBJ2-6; possible D gene TRBD1, 5 bases. Germline assignment: CDR1 LGHNA and CDR2 YSLEER. This CDR3 region has 16 residues.